This T cell receptor (beta chain) comes out of a study of T cell responses to AZD1222 COVID-19 vaccine. Study-level points and caveats: Only 5 or 6 individuals given AZD1222 were seropositive at baseline. Unmutated variant regions reportedly attract nearly half of all spike-specific TCRs. Researchers report vaccine-associated CD4 TCRs spanning spike, with dominance at 160-218 and 743-854.

This clone was seen a single time. Its antigen is not identified. The table came from immunoSEQ multiplex PCR; TCRdb's copy has only in-frame clones and leaves some out. The sample holds 150,000 or so clones, 80% to 90% seen once. The CDR3 extends over 14 amino acids. Germline V gene lookup returns CDR1 LNHDA and CDR2 SQIVND (reference sequence). V lost 3 bases, J lost 1 base, and 9 bases lay in between. The V gene is TRBV19, the J gene TRBJ1-1; D gene uncertain. Sequencing used peripheral blood, obtained after recovery from COVID-19. This clonotype originated in an adult who had recovered from COVID-19. The CDR3 DNA reads as TGTGCCAGTAGTATCCCAGGACCGAACACTGAAGCTTTCTTT. Translating gives CASSIPGPNTEAFF.